This TCR beta chain was identified during a study of blood T cell repertoires in COVID-19. Study-wide background: Both acute and convalescent COVID-19 samples were obtained from the United States, Italy and Spain. Sources were T cells, B-cell-depleted T cells, or PBMCs; the material itself was cDNA or gDNA.

This clone has only a few counts. The ends were cut back, 3 bases at V and 0 bases at J, with 14 bases in the middle. The CDR3 has 17 amino acids. Per germline, CDR1 MDHEN and CDR2 SYDVKM. Methods used by the authors: Estimation of nucleated cell counts relied on the amplification of reference gene primers. TCRdb's table, derived via immunoSEQ multiplex PCR, lists solely in-frame clones and lacks some. D and trimming come from the DNA, and the V and J calls and clone size come from that table. Of about 67,000 clones in the sample, about four fifths are singletons; the top ten hold just under 6.5%. This chain joins TRBV28 and TRBJ1-4; no reliable D call. The specimen sequenced was peripheral blood. The TCR originated in a woman aged 55-69 years with acute or convalescent COVID-19. Here the CDR3 reads CASSFGVLDATNEKLFF. CDR3 DNA: TGTGCCAGCAGTTTCGGGGTTCTGGATGCAACTAATGAAAAACTGTTTTTT.